Detailed here is one TCR beta chain. This CDR3 spans 16 amino acids. Germline lookup yields CDR1 SGHKS and CDR2 YYEKEE (reference sequence). Trimming shortened V by 4 bases and J by 0 bases, and 14 bases separated the two germline ends. The Seattle patients joined while their infection was active and were tracked longitudinally afterward. The data are from a study of blood T cell repertoires in COVID-19. About the study: T cells, B-cell-depleted T cells, or PBMCs supplied cDNA or gDNA.

Libraries were prepared by immunoSEQ multiplex PCR; TCRdb keeps only in-frame clonotypes and omits some of them. This table has about 390,000 clones, 87% appearing once. The genes are TRBV5-5 and TRBJ1-5, with D possibly being TRBD1 (6 bases). The source is a woman in her sixties with COVID-19, enrolled during active disease. The sequencing sample was made of peripheral blood. This CDR3 reads CASSRRQAYSNQPQHF. The CDR3 DNA reads TGTGCCAGCAGCCGTCGACAGGCCTATAGCAATCAGCCCCAGCATTTT.